The source of this T cell receptor (beta chain) is a study of blood T cell repertoires in COVID-19 (dated by TCRdb to 2018 to 2021). Context from the whole study: Collaborator samples came from the United States, Italy and Spain and covered acute and convalescent phases of COVID-19. Where available, HLA class I and class II types were taken from metadata supplied by the sample provider and were not determined by assay-based typing. The material from the prospective study consisted of cDNA or gDNA derived from T cells, B-cell-depleted T cells, or PBMCs. Samples came from the ongoing ImmuneRACE study (first 160 participants) plus 1,254 subjects from 6 global collaborators. The repertoires were released in a freely available public database intended as a resource for research on the immune response to SARS-CoV-2. The dataset comprised deeply sampled blood TCRbeta repertoires from subjects exposed to, actively infected with, or recovered from COVID-19. A de-identified subject ID, COVID-19 status, age in years and sex were almost always included in the sample metadata. Points the paper makes about the study in general: How much clinical and demographic metadata was included differed by source and by participant, and the metadata was provided uncurated.

TCRbeta CDR3 regions were amplified from genomic DNA by means of the immunoSEQ Assay, a bias-controlled multiplex PCR. The source study handled its data this way. The number of nucleated cells in each sample was estimated by amplification of reference gene primers within the assay. To quantify the absolute abundance of each unique TCRbeta CDR3 rearrangement, sequence reads were collapsed and filtered. For each sample, productive Simpson clonality was calculated as the square root of Simpson's diversity index across productive rearrangements. This is the immuneACCESS table as TCRdb keeps it, with only in-frame sequences that have V and J called. A part of the clones is gone; compared with another copy, unresolved V genes explain less than half, and the rest is unexplained. Clonal size and the V and J genes are those of that table, whereas D and trimming came from the DNA. This sample has approximately 280,000 clones in its table, and 85% of those were observed once. Approximately 5% of the sample is taken by the ten largest.

The cysteine opens and the phenylalanine closes a CDR3 of 16 amino acids. The only DNA kept is the CDR3, 48 bases in frame from the first base. Based on the germline V gene, the CDR1 and CDR2 sequences are SGHDT and YYEEEE. V loses 5 bases at its end and J loses 0 bases; junction bases beyond the gene matches: 9. Whole blood was collected in K2EDTA tubes by collaborating institutions according to the institutions' own protocols. Collaborator samples were shipped for TCRbeta analysis as frozen whole blood, isolated PBMCs, or DNA extracted from either sample type. This clone was picked up one time. Its recognized antigen is unknown. Per-base qualities were not stored, and no clone one base away is much larger.

This chain joins TRBV5-6 to TRBJ2-7; 9 central bases correspond to TRBD1. The sample consisted of peripheral blood. This receptor was obtained from a man in his fifties or sixties with active or convalescent COVID-19. The CDR3 protein sequence reads: CASRRRGQGPSYEQYF. The DNA sequence is TGTGCCAGCAGGCGTCGGGGACAGGGACCCTCCTACGAGCAGTACTTC.